One T cell receptor beta chain is described in this entry. The table lists this clonotype with many counts. Its specific antigen is unknown. No much larger clonotype is one base removed from it; base qualities were not supplied. Receptors were amplified or captured by 5' RACE. Sequenced on a NextSeq 500. The TCR library protocol attached a unique molecular identifier to each TCR cDNA molecule to allow correction of PCR and sequencing errors. The paper's processing steps were these. Decombinator tools were used for TCR identification, UMI-based error correction and CDR3 extraction. Expanded TCRs were defined as those above a frequency of 2 per 1,000, corresponding to the top 1% of the tumor frequency distribution. Renyi diversity was computed with the R vegan package after each repertoire had been subsampled 100 times to 5,000 TCRs. CDR3 similarity networks were constructed using string-kernel similarity of amino acid triplets, with links drawn between CDR3s whose pairwise similarity was above 0.82. TCRdb reprocessing: public reads trimmed at Q25 with fastp, clones called with MiXCR, in-frame beta chains kept. Merged by CDR3 protein, the rows form single entries marked with the most common genes and DNA. The V and J calls and clone size are TCRdb's, not the authors'. Recorded for this sample are about 26,000 distinct CDR3 sequences; 6% of them occurred a single time. The ten largest clonotypes hold more than 20% of the sample.

The meaning of the sample's time point label: blood at routine non-recurrence follow-up after resection. For TCR sequencing, whole RNA was extracted from tumor and nontumor lung tissue, or from cryopreserved PBMC samples, and no cell sorting was done. Only patients for whom sufficient RNA was available from at least two tumor regions were selected for TCR sequencing. The data derive from a study of spatial heterogeneity in lung cancer (dated by TCRdb to the late 2010s). About the full investigation: Samples were obtained from 72 patients with early-stage, untreated non-small cell lung cancer from the lung TRACERx cohort. Follow-up PBMC samples were sequenced whenever available, with the median time to follow-up being about two years after resection. More beta-chain than alpha-chain transcripts were consistently detected, likely reflecting higher beta-chain transcript abundance. In the raw uncorrected reads, each unique combination of TCR and UMI appeared more than ten times on average. In non-small cell lung cancer, the study made a quantitative comparison of TCR alpha and beta repertoires among multiple tumor regions, matched nontumor lung and blood. Nonsynonymous mutation counts, determined by whole-exome sequencing of tumor tissue, were related to features of the TCR repertoire. At surgery, both alpha and beta chains were TCR-sequenced in 220 tumor regions, about 64 matched nontumor lung samples and 50 to 60 PBMC samples.

Trimming costs V 2 bases and J 3 bases, and their ends lie 8 bases apart. The CDR3 runs 13 residues from the cysteine to the phenylalanine. Only CDR3 DNA remains: 39 bases, in frame from the first base. The germline V gene supplies CDR1 SGHRS and CDR2 YFSETQ. Overall study outcomes, separate from this receptor: Additional single-cell paired TCR alpha and beta sequencing was considered necessary to confirm, at a functional level, the hypothesis that regional TCRs recognize regional mutations. Only 14 patients were included in the comparisons of baseline and follow-up blood repertoires. Ubiquitous expanded tumor TCRs showed up in blood more often at tumor resection than at routine follow-up.

This clonotype was obtained from a male donor with early-stage non-small cell lung cancer. Recombination joined TRBV5-1 with TRBJ2-5, with an unclear D gene assignment. The specimen comprised PBMCs, sampled at follow-up. The CDR3 region has the sequence CASSFQVEETQYF. The nucleotide sequence is given as TGCGCCAGCAGCTTCCAAGTGGAAGAGACCCAGTACTTC.